This T cell receptor (beta chain) was sequenced for a study of high-grade serous ovarian cancer treatment subgroups. Whole-study context: On average, around 15,000 reads and about 7,400 unique TCR beta rearrangements were obtained per sample.

Tumor samples were obtained before definitive surgery or chemotherapy. Findings of the study overall: Without spatial data, bulk sequencing limits insight into HGSC tumor diversity. Repertoire analysis covered CDR3 alone, not CDR1 or CDR2.

The CDR3 extends over 18 amino acids. Unmatched junction bases numbered 6, after V lost 0 bases and J lost 1 base. Germline lookup yields CDR1 LGHNA and CDR2 YNFKEQ. Measured with immunoSEQ multiplex PCR; TCRdb has only the in-frame clones, and not every one. The table records thousands of clones, about 69% of them present only once. As regards this clone: Its antigen is as yet unknown.

The sequenced sample consisted of tumor tissue. This TCR was recovered from a human donor with high-grade serous ovarian cancer. The V call is TRBV4-2, the J call TRBJ2-2, with 9 bases lining up with TRBD2. The CDR3 DNA is TGTGCCAGCAGCCAAGAGGGCCTAGCGGGAATGAACACCGGGGAGCTGTTTTTT. Encoded protein: CASSQEGLAGMNTGELFF.